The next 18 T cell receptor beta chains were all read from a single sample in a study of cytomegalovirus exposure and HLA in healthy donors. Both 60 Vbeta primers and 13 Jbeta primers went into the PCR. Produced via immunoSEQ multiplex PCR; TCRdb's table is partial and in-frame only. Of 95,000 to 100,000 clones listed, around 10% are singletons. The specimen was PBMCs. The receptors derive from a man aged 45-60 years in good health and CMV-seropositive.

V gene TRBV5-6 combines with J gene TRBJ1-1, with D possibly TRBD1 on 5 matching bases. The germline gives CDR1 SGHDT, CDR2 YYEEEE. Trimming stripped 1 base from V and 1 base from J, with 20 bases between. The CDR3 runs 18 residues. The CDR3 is CASSLRTLTVLGNTEAFF. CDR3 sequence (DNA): TGTGCCAGCAGCTTGCGTACCCTGACAGTGCTCGGGAACACTGAAGCTTTCTTT. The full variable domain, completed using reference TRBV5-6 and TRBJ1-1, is DAGVTQSPTHLIKTRGQQVTLRCSPKSGHDTVSWYQQALGQGPQFIFQYYEEEERQRGNFPDRFSGHQFPNYSSELNVNALLLGDSALYLCASSLRTLTVLGNTEAFFGQGTRLTVV.

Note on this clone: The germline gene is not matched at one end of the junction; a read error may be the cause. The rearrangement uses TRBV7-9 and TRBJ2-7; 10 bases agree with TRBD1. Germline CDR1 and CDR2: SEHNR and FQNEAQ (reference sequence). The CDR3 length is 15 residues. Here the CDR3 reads CASSGTGQGRYEQSF. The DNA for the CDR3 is TGTGCCAGCAGCGGAACGGGACAGGGGAGATACGAGCAGTCCTTC.

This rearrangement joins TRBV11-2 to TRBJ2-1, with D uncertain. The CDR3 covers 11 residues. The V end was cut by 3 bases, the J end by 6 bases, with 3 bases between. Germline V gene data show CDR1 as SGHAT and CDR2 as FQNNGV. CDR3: CASSFINEQFF. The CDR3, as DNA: TGTGCCAGCAGCTTTATCAATGAGCAGTTCTTC.

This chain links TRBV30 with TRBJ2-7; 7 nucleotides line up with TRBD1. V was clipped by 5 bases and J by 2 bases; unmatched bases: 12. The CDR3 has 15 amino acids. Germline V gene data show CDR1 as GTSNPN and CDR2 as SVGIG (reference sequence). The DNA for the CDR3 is TGTGCCTGGGGTGGCGTAGGGGGCACAGCCTACGAGCAGTACTTC. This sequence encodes CAWGGVGGTAYEQYF. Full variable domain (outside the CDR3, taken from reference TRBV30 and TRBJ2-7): SQTIHQWPATLVQPVGSPLSLECTVEGTSNPNLYWYRQAAGRGLQLLFYSVGIGQISSEVPQNLSASRPQDRQFILSSKKLLLSDSGFYLCAWGGVGGTAYEQYFGPGTRLTVT.

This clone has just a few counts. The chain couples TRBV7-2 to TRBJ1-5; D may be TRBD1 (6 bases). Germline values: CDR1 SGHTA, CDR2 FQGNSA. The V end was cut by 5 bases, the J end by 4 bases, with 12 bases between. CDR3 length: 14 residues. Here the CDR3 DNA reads TGTGCCAGCAGCCCCGGACAGATAAATCAGCCCCAGCATTTT. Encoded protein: CASSPGQINQPQHF.

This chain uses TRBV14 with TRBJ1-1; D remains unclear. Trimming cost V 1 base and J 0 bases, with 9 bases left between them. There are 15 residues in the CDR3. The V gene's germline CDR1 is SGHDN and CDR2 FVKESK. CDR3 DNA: TGTGCCAGCAGCCAAGTACCGGACTTGAACACTGAAGCTTTCTTT. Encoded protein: CASSQVPDLNTEAFF.

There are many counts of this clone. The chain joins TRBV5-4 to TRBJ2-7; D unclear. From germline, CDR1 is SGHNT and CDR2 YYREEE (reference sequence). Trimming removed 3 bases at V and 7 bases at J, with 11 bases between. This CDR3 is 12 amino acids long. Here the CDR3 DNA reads TGTGCCAGCAGCTCGGTGACTGGAGAGCAGTACTTC. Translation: CASSSVTGEQYF. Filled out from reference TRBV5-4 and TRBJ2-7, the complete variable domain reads ETGVTQSPTHLIKTRGQQVTLRCSSQSGHNTVSWYQQALGQGPQFIFQYYREEENGRGNFPPRFSGLQFPNYSSELNVNALELDDSALYLCASSSVTGEQYFGPGTRLTVT.

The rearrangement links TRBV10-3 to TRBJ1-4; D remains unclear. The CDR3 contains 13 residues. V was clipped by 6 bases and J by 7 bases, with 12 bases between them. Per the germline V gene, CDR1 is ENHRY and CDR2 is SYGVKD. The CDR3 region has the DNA TGTGCCATCAGCCCGGGGAAAGGTGAAAAACTGTTTTTT. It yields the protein CAISPGKGEKLFF.

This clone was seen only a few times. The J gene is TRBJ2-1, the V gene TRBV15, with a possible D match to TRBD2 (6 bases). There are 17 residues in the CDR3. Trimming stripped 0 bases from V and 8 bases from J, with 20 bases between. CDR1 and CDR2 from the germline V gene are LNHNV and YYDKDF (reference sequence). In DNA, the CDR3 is TGTGCCACCAGCAGAGAAACCCGGCGGCGGGGTAGAGATGAGCAGTTCTTC. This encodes CATSRETRRRGRDEQFF.

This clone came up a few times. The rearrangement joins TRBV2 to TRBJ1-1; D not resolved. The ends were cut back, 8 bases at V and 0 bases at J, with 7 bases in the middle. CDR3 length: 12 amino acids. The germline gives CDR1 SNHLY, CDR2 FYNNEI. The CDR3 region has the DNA TGTGCCAGCGGGCCGGTGAACACTGAAGCTTTCTTT. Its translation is CASGPVNTEAFF.

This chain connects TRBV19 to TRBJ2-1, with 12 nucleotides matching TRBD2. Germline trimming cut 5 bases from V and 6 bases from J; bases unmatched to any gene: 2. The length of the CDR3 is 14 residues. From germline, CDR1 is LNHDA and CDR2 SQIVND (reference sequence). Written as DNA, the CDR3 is TGTGCCAGTAGTGGACTAGCGGGACCCAATGAGCAGTTCTTC. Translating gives CASSGLAGPNEQFF.

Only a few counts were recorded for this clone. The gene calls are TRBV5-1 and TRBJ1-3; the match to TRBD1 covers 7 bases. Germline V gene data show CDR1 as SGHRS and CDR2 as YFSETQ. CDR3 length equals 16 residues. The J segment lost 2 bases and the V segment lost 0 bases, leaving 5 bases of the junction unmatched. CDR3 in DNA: TGCGCCAGCAGCTTGGACAGGGGTGCTGCTGGAAACACCATATATTTT. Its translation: CASSLDRGAAGNTIYF.

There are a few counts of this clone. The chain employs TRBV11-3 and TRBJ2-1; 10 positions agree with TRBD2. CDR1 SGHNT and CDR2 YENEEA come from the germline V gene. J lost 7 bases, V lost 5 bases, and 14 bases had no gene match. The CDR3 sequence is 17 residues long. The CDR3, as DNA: TGTGCCAGCAGCCCAGCACCGGGACTAGCGCCTTTTAATGAGCAGTTCTTC. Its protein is CASSPAPGLAPFNEQFF. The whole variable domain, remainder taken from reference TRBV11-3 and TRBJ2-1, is EAGVVQSPRYKIIEKKQPVAFWCNPISGHNTLYWYLQNLGQGPELLIRYENEEAVDDSQLPKDRFSAERLKGVDSTLKIQPAELGDSAVYLCASSPAPGLAPFNEQFFGPGTRLTVL.

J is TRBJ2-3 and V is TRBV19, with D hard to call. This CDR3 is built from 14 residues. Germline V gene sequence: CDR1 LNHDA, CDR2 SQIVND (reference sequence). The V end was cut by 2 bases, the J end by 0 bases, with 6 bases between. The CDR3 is CASSIFSSTDTQYF. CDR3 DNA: TGTGCCAGTAGTATATTTAGCAGCACAGATACGCAGTATTTT.

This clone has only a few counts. The CDR3: CASSAGGPQGAGELFF. In DNA form, the CDR3 reads TGCGCCAGCAGTGCGGGAGGGCCTCAGGGGGCCGGGGAGCTGTTTTTT. The chain uses TRBV5-1 and TRBJ2-2, with TRBD2 matching 9 bases. This CDR3 is built from 16 residues. Germline V gene sequence: CDR1 SGHRS, CDR2 YFSETQ. The ends lost 5 bases at V and 6 bases at J; junction bases unmatched: 11.

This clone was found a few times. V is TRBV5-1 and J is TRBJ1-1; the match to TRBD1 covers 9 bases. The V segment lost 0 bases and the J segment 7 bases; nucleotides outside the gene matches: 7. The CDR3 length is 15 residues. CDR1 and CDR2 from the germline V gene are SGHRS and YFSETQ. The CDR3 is CASSLAGTGLLEAFF. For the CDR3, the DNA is TGCGCCAGCAGCTTGGCCGGGACAGGGCTTCTTGAAGCTTTCTTT.

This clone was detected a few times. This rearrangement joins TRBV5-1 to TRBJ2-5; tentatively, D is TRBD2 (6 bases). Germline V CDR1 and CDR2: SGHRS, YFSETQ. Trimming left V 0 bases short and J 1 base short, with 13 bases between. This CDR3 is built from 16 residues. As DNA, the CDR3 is TGCGCCAGCAGCTTGGGGGGGGTAGCGATCCAAGAGACCCAGTACTTC. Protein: CASSLGGVAIQETQYF.

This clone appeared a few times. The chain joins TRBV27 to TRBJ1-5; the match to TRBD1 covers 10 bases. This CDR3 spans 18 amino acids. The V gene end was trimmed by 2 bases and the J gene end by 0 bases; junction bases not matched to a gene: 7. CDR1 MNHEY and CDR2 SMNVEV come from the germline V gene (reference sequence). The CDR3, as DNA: TGTGCCAGCAGTTTAAGGACAGGGGGATTGGGTAGCAATCAGCCCCAGCATTTT. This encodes CASSLRTGGLGSNQPQHF.